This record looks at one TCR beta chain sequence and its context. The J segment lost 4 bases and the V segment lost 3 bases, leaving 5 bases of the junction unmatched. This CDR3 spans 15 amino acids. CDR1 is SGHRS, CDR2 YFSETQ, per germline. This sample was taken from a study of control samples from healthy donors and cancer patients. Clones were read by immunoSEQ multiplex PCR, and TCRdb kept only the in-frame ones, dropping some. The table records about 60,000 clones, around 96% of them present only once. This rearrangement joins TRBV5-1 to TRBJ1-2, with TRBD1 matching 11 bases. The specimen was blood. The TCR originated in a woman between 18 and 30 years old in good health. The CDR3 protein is CASSSGGTGGYGYTF. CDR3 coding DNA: TGCGCCAGCAGCTCAGGAGGGACAGGGGGCTATGGCTACACCTTC.